This entry concerns a single T cell receptor (beta chain). Across 20 to 25 US areas, participants ranged in age from 18 to 89 years. This sample was included in a study of blood T cell repertoires in COVID-19. Study background: COVID-19 samples from acute and convalescent phases originated in the United States, Italy and Spain.

Germline-derived CDR1 and CDR2 are MNHEY and SVGEGT. The V and J ends lost 3 bases and 6 bases respectively, with 6 bases between them. The CDR3 consists of 12 residues. Per the original methods: Amplification of reference gene primers provided the estimated nucleated cell counts. The assay was immunoSEQ multiplex PCR, and TCRdb's table has in-frame clones only and misses some. V and J calls and clone size are as listed in that table; D and trimming were resolved from the DNA. The table lists approximately 200,000 clones, roughly 83% of them singletons. The specimen sequenced was PBMCs or T cells enriched from blood (not recorded which). The sequence derives from a woman aged 25 to 45 who had recovered from COVID-19. This sequence joins TRBV6-2 or TRBV6-3 and TRBJ1-5; D not certain. Here the CDR3 DNA reads TGTGCCAGCAGTTATGGTAGTCAGCCCCAGCATTTT. Residues: CASSYGSQPQHF.